This entry lists 2 T cell receptor beta chains sequenced from one sample in a study of CD8 T cells in Susac syndrome. It was with random hexamers that about 0.45 to 1 ug RNA was reverse transcribed. A single record per CDR3 protein comes from TCRdb applying MiXCR to the immunoSEQ multiplex PCR reads. The sample carries roughly 200,000 distinct CDR3 sequences, approximately 95% recorded once. Specimen: CD4+ T cells from PBMCs. The receptors originated from a human donor with multiple sclerosis.

In DNA form, the CDR3 reads TGTGCCAGCAGTCCAGGACAGAACACAGATACGCAGTATTTT. It translates to CASSPGQNTDTQYF. The chain carries TRBV6-5 and TRBJ2-3; D perhaps matches TRBD1 (6 bases). Trimming left V 5 bases short and J 2 bases short, with 11 bases between. CDR3 length: 14 residues. CDR1 and CDR2 from the germline V gene are MNHEY and SVGAGI.

CDR3 loop: CASNGRGNNEQFF. The CDR3 DNA follows: TGTGCCAGCAACGGTCGGGGGAACAATGAGCAGTTCTTC. The gene calls are TRBV12-3 or TRBV12-4 and TRBJ2-1, with D possibly matching TRBD2 (6 bases). CDR3 length equals 13 residues. The V gene lost 7 bases and the J gene lost 5 bases, with 12 bases spanning the gap.